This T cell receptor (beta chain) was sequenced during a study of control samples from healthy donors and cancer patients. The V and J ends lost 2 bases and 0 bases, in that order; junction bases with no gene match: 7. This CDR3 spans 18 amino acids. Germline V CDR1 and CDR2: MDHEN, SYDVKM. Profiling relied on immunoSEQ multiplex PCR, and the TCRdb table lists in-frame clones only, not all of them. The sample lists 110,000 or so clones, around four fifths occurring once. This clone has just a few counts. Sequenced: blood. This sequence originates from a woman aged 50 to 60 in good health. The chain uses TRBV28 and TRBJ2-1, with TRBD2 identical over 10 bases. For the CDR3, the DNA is TGTGCCAGCAGTTTAACCGGACTAGCGGTGAGCTCCTACAATGAGCAGTTCTTC. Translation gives CASSLTGLAVSSYNEQFF.